Below, one T cell receptor (beta chain) is given with its context. These data are taken from a study of blood T cell repertoires in COVID-19. In the study's own analysis: Researchers report that nucleated cell counts were estimated from reference gene primer amplification. Profiled with immunoSEQ multiplex PCR; TCRdb holds only in-frame clones, not every one. V and J calls plus clone size are reproduced from that table; the DNA served to infer D and trimming. The sample consists of 400,000 to 450,000 clones, about nine tenths of them appearing once. There are 16 residues in the CDR3. V shed 4 bases and J shed 4 bases, with 19 bases lying between them. The germline CDR1 and CDR2 sequences are ENHRY and SYGVKD.

The receptor's source is a man younger than 30 who had recovered from COVID-19. V usage is TRBV10-3 and J usage is TRBJ1-2, with a weak D call TRBD1 (6 bases). The sequenced sample was PBMCs or T cells enriched from blood (not recorded which). CDR3 in amino acids: CAISAVTGTRGYGYTF. As DNA, the CDR3 is TGTGCCATCAGTGCGGTTACAGGGACAAGGGGCTATGGCTACACCTTC.